The 26 T cell receptor beta chains in this list originate from one sample, sequenced in a study of CD8 T cells in ankylosing spondylitis. Study observations and caveats: The study identified a TCR beta motif of seven or eight highly homologous variants that appeared characteristic of ankylosing spondylitis blood.

One entry per CDR3 protein, called by TCRdb with MiXCR from the 5' RACE reads. The data show about 90,000 distinct CDR3 sequences, about 9% seen once. The antigens these receptors bind are not known. Sequenced input: blood, either unsorted or a sorted T cell fraction (not recorded which). Every receptor here comes from a male donor with ankylosing spondylitis.

There are many counts of this clonotype. V gene TRBV15 combines with J gene TRBJ2-3, with 8 bases fitting TRBD1. Germline CDR1 reads LNHNV; CDR2 reads YYDKDF (reference sequence). V shed 2 bases, J shed 0 bases, and the junction held 10 bases outside the gene matches. The CDR3 extends over 18 amino acids. CDR3 loop: CATSRQFTGGSSTDTQYF. The CDR3 DNA sequence: TGTGCCACCAGCAGACAATTCACAGGGGGTTCAAGCACAGATACGCAGTATTTT.

This clonotype showed up just a few times. The chain is built from TRBV7-2 and TRBJ2-3, with a tentative D call TRBD2 (5 bases). V was shortened by 1 base and J by 5 bases, with 7 bases between the two germline ends. Germline CDR1 is SGHTA and CDR2 is FQGNSA. The CDR3 extends over 13 amino acids. CDR3 loop: CASSLGGRDTQYF. The CDR3 DNA is TGTGCCAGCAGCTTAGGAGGGAGAGATACGCAGTATTTT.

This clonotype was seen at least ten times. J is TRBJ2-1 and V is TRBV25-1, with 13 positions matching TRBD2. This CDR3 is built from 17 residues. V was pared by 0 bases and J by 8 bases, with 7 bases of the junction left unmatched. Per the germline V gene, CDR1 is MGHDK and CDR2 is SYGVNS. The CDR3 DNA is TGTGCCAGCAGTGAATATCAGGAGACTAGCGGGAGGTATGAGCAGTTCTTC. Protein: CASSEYQETSGRYEQFF.

The table lists this clonotype with a few counts. CDR3 DNA: TGTGCCAGTAGTGTCGAGAGCGCGAGCTCCTACAATGAGCAGTTCTTC. Protein product: CASSVESASSYNEQFF. V is TRBV19 and J is TRBJ2-1; D gene unclear. Trimming removed 5 bases at V and 0 bases at J, with 14 bases between. Germline CDR1 and CDR2: LNHDA and SQIVND (reference sequence). The CDR3 has 16 residues.

The chain recombines TRBV7-9 with TRBJ2-1; 8 positions match TRBD1. Germline CDR1 is SEHNR and CDR2 is FQNEAQ (reference sequence). The CDR3 is 14 amino acids. Unmatched junction bases numbered 6, after V lost 3 bases and J lost 8 bases. This chain's CDR3 is CASSFPRGHYEQFF. The CDR3 DNA is TGTGCCAGCAGCTTCCCCAGGGGGCATTATGAGCAGTTCTTC. The variable domain in full, with the rest retrieved from reference TRBV7-9 and TRBJ2-1, is DTGVSQNPRHKITKRGQNVTFRCDPISEHNRLYWYRQTLGQGPEFLTYFQNEAQLEKSRLLSDRFSAERPKGSFSTLEIQRTEQGDSAMYLCASSFPRGHYEQFFGPGTRLTVL.

Points on this clonotype: Given a much more abundant clone one base away, this may be a read error. CDR3 sequence reads: CVSSQDEGRGSEKLFF. CDR3 sequence (DNA): TGCGTCAGCAGCCAAGACGAGGGCAGGGGAAGCGAAAAACTGTTTTTT. This chain uses TRBV4-1 with TRBJ1-4; weak D call: TRBD1 (6 bases). This CDR3 region has 16 residues. The V gene's germline CDR1 is MGHRA and CDR2 YSYEKL.

The sample holds many counts of this clonotype. CDR3 sequence (DNA): TGTGCCAGCAGCCGGGGGACAGGGGGCTACGAGCAGTACGTC. Protein sequence: CASSRGTGGYEQYV. The chain joins TRBV14 to TRBJ2-7; 11 bases map to TRBD1. This CDR3 contains 14 residues. J was trimmed by 3 bases and V by 4 bases; bases with no gene match: 2. CDR1 is SGHDN and CDR2 is FVKESK in the germline V gene.

This clonotype was detected ten times or more. The CDR3 loop reads CASSSHREVKLFF. DNA of the CDR3: TGTGCCAGCAGTTCCCACAGGGAAGTAAAACTGTTTTTT. This chain connects TRBV12-3 or TRBV12-4 to TRBJ1-4; maybe TRBD1 (6 bases). The V and J ends lost 4 bases and 10 bases respectively, with 13 bases between them. This CDR3 is built from 13 residues.

There are a few counts of this clonotype. The gene calls are TRBV5-1 and TRBJ2-7, with 11 bases fitting TRBD1. The CDR3 totals 15 residues. V lost 4 bases, J lost 7 bases, and 10 bases stayed unmatched. Germline CDR1 and CDR2: SGHRS and YFSETQ. The CDR3 protein is CASSTNGQGAGEQYV. The CDR3 DNA reads as TGCGCCAGCAGCACGAACGGACAGGGGGCGGGTGAGCAGTACGTC.

V gene TRBV3-1 combines with J gene TRBJ2-1, with 9 nucleotides matching TRBD2. The V segment lost 5 bases and the J segment 2 bases; nucleotides outside the gene matches: 4. CDR1 is LGHDT and CDR2 is YNNKEL in the germline V gene (reference sequence). The CDR3 is made up of 15 amino acids. CDR3 protein: CASSAKRGAYNEQFF. In DNA form, the CDR3 reads TGTGCCAGCAGCGCCAAGCGGGGGGCCTACAATGAGCAGTTCTTC.

The sample holds many counts of this clonotype. The chain uses TRBV2 and TRBJ1-4; D perhaps matches TRBD1 (6 bases). CDR3 length: 16 residues. Between the trimmed V and J ends, which lost 4 bases and 3 bases, there was a span of 15 bases. The V gene's germline CDR1 is SNHLY and CDR2 FYNNEI. In nucleotides, the CDR3 is TGTGCCAGCAGTGGGACGGAGACAGGTCCTAATGAAAAACTGTTTTTT. This sequence encodes CASSGTETGPNEKLFF. Looking up the rest from reference TRBV2 and TRBJ1-4 gives the full variable domain: EPEVTQTPSHQVTQMGQEVILRCVPISNHLYFYWYRQILGQKVEFLVSFYNNEISEKSEIFDDQFSVERPDGSNFTLKIRSTKLEDSAMYFCASSGTETGPNEKLFFGSGTQLSVL.

This clonotype was counted between two and nine times. The chain uses TRBV28 and TRBJ2-1; D not resolved. Germline CDR1 and CDR2: MDHEN and SYDVKM. The V gene lost 3 bases and the J gene lost 9 bases, with 15 bases spanning the gap. The CDR3 consists of 14 residues. This CDR3 is CASSFRPAASEQFF. CDR3 DNA: TGTGCCAGCAGTTTCCGCCCAGCCGCAAGTGAGCAGTTCTTC.

This clonotype was picked up a small number of times. The chain uses TRBV7-9 and TRBJ2-1; TRBD2 matches at 7 bases. CDR1 is SEHNR, CDR2 FQNEAQ, per germline (reference sequence). Trimming took 4 bases from V and 14 from J; bases not matched to a gene: 8. This CDR3 comprises 12 residues. The CDR3 here is CASSSHAAGEFF. The CDR3 DNA reads as TGTGCCAGCAGCTCCCATGCCGCGGGGGAGTTCTTC. The full variable domain, completed using reference TRBV7-9 and TRBJ2-1, is DTGVSQNPRHKITKRGQNVTFRCDPISEHNRLYWYRQTLGQGPEFLTYFQNEAQLEKSRLLSDRFSAERPKGSFSTLEIQRTEQGDSAMYLCASSSHAAGEFFGPGTRLTVL.

This clonotype was counted only a few times. The V and J genes are TRBV11-2 and TRBJ2-3; 9 bases agree with TRBD1. The germline V gene has CDR1 SGHAT and CDR2 FQNNGV. The CDR3 contains 15 residues. V lost 5 bases, J lost 2 bases, and 5 bases stayed unmatched. The CDR3 here is CASSTRQGVTDTQYF. The CDR3 DNA is TGTGCCAGCAGCACCAGACAGGGGGTCACAGATACGCAGTATTTT.

The V call is TRBV4-1, the J call TRBJ1-4; 7 nucleotides align to TRBD1. This CDR3 has 18 residues. V trimming: 1 base; J trimming: 3 bases; junction bases outside the gene matches: 11. Germline V gene sequence: CDR1 MGHRA, CDR2 YSYEKL. The CDR3: CASSQALDRMRSNEKLFF. The CDR3 bases are TGCGCCAGCAGCCAAGCCTTGGACAGGATGCGCTCTAATGAAAAACTGTTTTTT.

The chain has TRBV24-1 and TRBJ1-1; TRBD1 is a possible D gene (5 bases). The germline V gene has CDR1 KGHDR and CDR2 SFDVKD. The CDR3 covers 14 residues. With 9 bases removed from V and 5 bases from J, the gap between germline ends came to 18 bases. This chain's CDR3 is CATRGTGEVTEAFF. In DNA, the CDR3 is TGTGCCACCCGAGGTACGGGGGAGGTGACTGAAGCTTTCTTT.

This clonotype was found a few times. The genes are TRBV7-9 and TRBJ1-1, with D tentatively TRBD1 (6 bases). Germline loops: CDR1 SEHNR, CDR2 FQNEAQ (reference sequence). The V gene lost 1 base and the J gene lost 5 bases, with 11 bases spanning the gap. The CDR3 length is 14 residues. The DNA for the CDR3 is TGTGCCAGCAGCTTAGGGGGGCGGTTGACTGAAGCTTTCTTT. It codes for CASSLGGRLTEAFF.

This sequence joins TRBV29-1 and TRBJ2-3, with 7 bases aligning to TRBD1. Per the germline V gene, CDR1 is SQVTM and CDR2 is ANQGSEA. The CDR3 spans 14 residues. V dropped 4 bases and J dropped 4; count of bases not matched to a gene: 8. CDR3 bases: TGCAGCGTTGGGGACAGTTCCGAGGCAGATACGCAGTATTTT. It is translated as CSVGDSSEADTQYF.

The J gene is TRBJ2-1, the V gene TRBV11-2, with TRBD2 as a possible D gene (6 bases). V was cut by 0 bases and J by 5 bases, with 11 bases left in between. The CDR3 has 15 amino acids. Germline V gene lookup returns CDR1 SGHAT and CDR2 FQNNGV. The CDR3 bases are TGTGCCAGCAGCTTAGAGGGTCTAGCGCACAATGAGCAGTTCTTC. This gives the protein CASSLEGLAHNEQFF.

The chain has TRBV5-1 and TRBJ2-7; D is ambiguous. There are 14 residues in the CDR3. V lost 1 base and J lost 4, with 12 bases in between. Germline CDR1 reads SGHRS; CDR2 reads YFSETQ. CDR3 sequence: CASSLSNEIYEQYF. CDR3 DNA sequence: TGCGCCAGCAGCTTGTCCAACGAGATTTACGAGCAGTACTTC.

This clonotype was seen repeatedly, ten times or more. The chain couples TRBV29-1 to TRBJ2-3, with D perhaps matching TRBD2 (7 bases). This CDR3 has 13 residues. Deletions cut 7 bases from V and 2 bases from J, with 13 bases between. Germline values: CDR1 SQVTM, CDR2 ANQGSEA. The CDR3 loop is CSALGGLTDTQYF. In DNA form, the CDR3 reads TGCAGCGCTCTGGGGGGGCTCACAGATACGCAGTATTTT.

Ten or more counts support this clonotype. The chain couples TRBV4-2 to TRBJ2-3; possible D gene TRBD2, 6 bases. CDR3 size: 16 residues. With 4 bases removed from V and 0 bases from J, the gap between germline ends came to 14 bases. The germline V gene encodes CDR1 LGHNA and CDR2 YNFKEQ. The CDR3 region has the DNA TGTGCCAGCAGCCCCCCTGGCGGGACGAGCACAGATACGCAGTATTTT. It codes for CASSPPGGTSTDTQYF.

This clonotype was observed at least ten times. The chain couples TRBV5-1 to TRBJ2-1; D is perhaps TRBD2 (5 bases). Per germline, CDR1 SGHRS and CDR2 YFSETQ. Trimming left V 0 bases short and J 7 bases short, with 14 bases between. CDR3 length: 15 residues. The CDR3 spells CASSLDGVQGNEQFF. As DNA, the CDR3 is TGCGCCAGCAGCTTGGACGGGGTACAAGGGAATGAGCAGTTCTTC.

At least ten counts were recorded for this clonotype. The V and J genes are TRBV15 and TRBJ2-3; D not certain. V lost 6 bases to trimming and J lost 4 bases, with 5 bases between them. The CDR3 has 11 residues. Looked up from germline, CDR1 is LNHNV and CDR2 is YYDKDF (reference sequence). Here the CDR3 DNA reads TGTGCCACCAGGGCCGCAGATACGCAGTATTTT. Its protein is CATRAADTQYF. Complete variable domain (other parts from reference TRBV15 and TRBJ2-3): DAMVIQNPRYQVTQFGKPVTLSCSQTLNHNVMYWYQQKSSQAPKLLFHYYDKDFNNEADTPDNFQSRRPNTSFCFLDIRSPGLGDTAMYLCATRAADTQYFGPGTRLTVL.

The CDR3 is CASGLAGGPYNEQFF. Written as DNA, the CDR3 is TGTGCCAGCGGACTAGCGGGAGGCCCGTACAATGAGCAGTTCTTC. This rearrangement joins TRBV19 to TRBJ2-1; TRBD2 agrees at 14 bases. Trimming removed 9 bases from V and 4 bases from J; junction bases left unmatched: 5. Germline assignment: CDR1 LNHDA and CDR2 SQIVND (reference sequence). This CDR3 region has 15 residues.

This clonotype has ten or more counts. V gene TRBV4-1 combines with J gene TRBJ2-5; 8 bases fit TRBD2. The CDR3 extends over 14 amino acids. Germline-derived CDR1 and CDR2 are MGHRA and YSYEKL. With V trimmed by 4 bases and J by 4 bases, 5 bases remained unmatched. For the CDR3, the DNA is TGCGCCAGCAGCCCCCAGCGGGAGCTAGAGACCCAGTACTTC. It is translated as CASSPQRELETQYF.